Listed below are T cell receptor beta chains from one sample, sequenced in a study of blood T cell repertoires in COVID-19. Clones were read by immunoSEQ multiplex PCR, and TCRdb kept only the in-frame ones, dropping some. The sample lists under 350,000 clones; 85% were seen once. Sequenced material: peripheral blood. The receptors originated from a human donor in a cohort sampled during active COVID-19. Each CDR3 is given with its conserved first and last residue. Fields, in order: CDR3 DNA, CDR3 protein, J gene, D gene, V gene, clone size. The D gene is left open where the match is weak. Rows give clone size only sometimes, using once, few, many, or a class for an expanded clone.

TGTGCCAGCAGTTACTCGAGCGGTGGATCCTACGAGCAGTACTTC | CASSYSSGGSYEQYF | TRBJ2-7 | NA | TRBV6-5 | NA
TGTGCCACTACGCCAGCGGGAGTTAATCAGGGGAGTGAGCAGTTCTTC | CATTPAGVNQGSEQFF | TRBJ2-1 | TRBD2 | TRBV18 | NA
TGTGCCATCACTCGACAGGGGGTCGATGAGCAGTTCTTC | CAITRQGVDEQFF | TRBJ2-1 | TRBD1 | TRBV10-3 | NA
TGTGCCAGCTCACCATCCAGCGGGAGCTACAATGAGCAGTTCTTC | CASSPSSGSYNEQFF | TRBJ2-1 | TRBD2 | TRBV18 | NA
TGTGCCAGCCGTCGACAGTACAATCAGCCCCAGCATTTT | CASRRQYNQPQHF | TRBJ1-5 | NA | TRBV19 | NA
TGTGCCAGCAGTGAAAATCAGTTAACTGAAGCTTTCTTT | CASSENQLTEAFF | TRBJ1-1 | NA | TRBV6-1 | NA
TGTGCCAGCAGTCCGCGTCCGATTGGACACCAAGTCGGCTATGGCTACACCTTC | CASSPRPIGHQVGYGYTF | TRBJ1-2 | NA | TRBV27 | NA
TGTGCCAGCAGTAGGAACAGGGAGAGCACTGAAGCTTTCTTT | CASSRNRESTEAFF | TRBJ1-1 | NA | TRBV3-1/TRBV3-2 | NA
TGTGCCAGCAGGTATGGGGGGACGAACACTGAAGCTTTCTTT | CASRYGGTNTEAFF | TRBJ1-1 | NA | TRBV6-6 | NA
TGTGCCAGCAGCCTCGGGGACAGCTCCTACAATGAGCAGTTCTTC | CASSLGDSSYNEQFF | TRBJ2-1 | TRBD1 | TRBV3-1/TRBV3-2 | NA
TGTGCCAGCAGCCCCTCTCAGACGGGAGGGAGCAATGAGCAGTTCTTC | CASSPSQTGGSNEQFF | TRBJ2-1 | TRBD2 | TRBV9 | once
TGTGCCAGCAGCCCGGGGACTAGCGGGAGAGAGACCCAGTACTTC | CASSPGTSGRETQYF | TRBJ2-5 | TRBD2 | TRBV3-1/TRBV3-2 | NA
TGTGCCACCAGTGATTTTTTTGGGACAGGGGGCCCCGGGGAGCTGTTTTTT | CATSDFFGTGGPGELFF | TRBJ2-2 | TRBD1 | TRBV24-1 | NA
TGTGCCAGCAGTCCCTCTTTAGCGGAGCACAATGAGCAGTTCTTC | CASSPSLAEHNEQFF | TRBJ2-1 | NA | TRBV6-5 | NA
TGCGCCAGCAGCCCCGGAATAAGAAATGGCGGGAGACCCACGCAGTTCTTC | CASSPGIRNGGRPTQFF | TRBJ2-1 | TRBD2 | TRBV4-1 | NA
TGTGCCAGCAGTTTGAGTGAGCAGTTCTTC | CASSLSEQFF | TRBJ2-1 | NA | TRBV12-3/TRBV12-4 | NA
TGTGCCAGCAGCTTGTTATCCCGCGAGCAGTACTTC | CASSLLSREQYF | TRBJ2-7 | NA | TRBV7-2 | NA
TGTGCCAGCAGCTTAGTTAGCGGAAACACAGATACGCAGTATTTT | CASSLVSGNTDTQYF | TRBJ2-3 | NA | TRBV7-2 | NA
TGTGCCAGCTCACCCTCGCAGGGGGACACATCACCCCTCCACTTT | CASSPSQGDTSPLHF | TRBJ1-6 | TRBD1 | TRBV18 | NA
TGTGCCAGCAGCCGGACTAGAACGAACACCGGGGAGCTGTTTTTT | CASSRTRTNTGELFF | TRBJ2-2 | TRBD2 | TRBV27 | NA
TGTGCCAGCAGTTTACAGGGGACCGGGGAGCTGTTTTTT | CASSLQGTGELFF | TRBJ2-2 | TRBD1 | TRBV6-5 | NA
TGTGCCAGCAGTTTCGCCGACAGGAACGAGCAGTTCTTC | CASSFADRNEQFF | TRBJ2-1 | NA | TRBV12-3/TRBV12-4 | NA
TGTGCCAGCAGCCAAAAGGGAGAAGAGACCCAGTACTTC | CASSQKGEETQYF | TRBJ2-5 | NA | TRBV7-2 | NA
TGTGCCAGCAGTTTATTGGACAGGGGGCGGAAGACCCAGTACTTC | CASSLLDRGRKTQYF | TRBJ2-5 | TRBD1 | TRBV28 | NA
TGCGCCAGCGGCGAAGGAGAGGTAACAGATACGCAGTATTTT | CASGEGEVTDTQYF | TRBJ2-3 | NA | TRBV5-1 | NA
TGTGCCAGCAGCCCTCAGGCCTCTGGGGCCAACGTCCTGACTTTC | CASSPQASGANVLTF | TRBJ2-6 | NA | TRBV7-2 | NA
TGCAGCTCCCGAGGCGGGAGGGGCACAGATACGCAGTATTTT | CSSRGGRGTDTQYF | TRBJ2-3 | TRBD2 | TRBV29-1 | once
TGCAGTGCTAGTTCCCAGTTCCCAGGGAACCATAAGCAGTACTTC | CSASSQFPGNHKQYF | TRBJ2-7 | NA | TRBV20-1 | NA
TGTGCCAGCAGCCCACCGGGACTGTACACAGATACGCAGTATTTT | CASSPPGLYTDTQYF | TRBJ2-3 | NA | TRBV6-2/TRBV6-3 | NA
TGCGCCAGCACTCACTCAGGGGGTTACTCAGATACGCAGTATTTT | CASTHSGGYSDTQYF | TRBJ2-3 | TRBD1 | TRBV10-2 | NA
TGTGCCAGCAGCCCACAGGGGGTTCCCTACGAGCAGTACTTC | CASSPQGVPYEQYF | TRBJ2-7 | TRBD1 | TRBV7-2 | NA
TGTGCCAGCAGGTGGACTAGTACTGATACGCAGTATTTT | CASRWTSTDTQYF | TRBJ2-3 | TRBD2 | TRBV27 | once
TGCGCCAGCAGCCAAGGACAGGGGGTAGGGACCCAGTACTTC | CASSQGQGVGTQYF | TRBJ2-5 | TRBD1 | TRBV4-1 | NA
TGTGCCAGCAGTTCCCCGGGCTCCTATAATTCACCCCTCCACTTT | CASSSPGSYNSPLHF | TRBJ1-6 | NA | TRBV27 | NA
TGTGCCAGCTCCGAGGCAGCGGGCTACGAGCAGTACTTC | CASSEAAGYEQYF | TRBJ2-7 | NA | TRBV18 | NA
TGCAGTGCTAGGGGAAGCGGGAGTAGGATCTTC | CSARGSGSRIF | TRBJ2-1 | TRBD2 | TRBV20-1 | NA
TGTGCCAGCAGTTTCGTCGCCGGGGGGACTGAAGCTTTCTTT | CASSFVAGGTEAFF | TRBJ1-1 | NA | TRBV27 | NA
TGTGCCAGTAGTTTCAGGATAACCCACGAGCAGTACTTC | CASSFRITHEQYF | TRBJ2-7 | NA | TRBV19 | NA
TGTGCCAGCAGACCGAGGTCGGGGGGGCAGTTCTTC | CASRPRSGGQFF | TRBJ2-1 | TRBD2 | TRBV11-2 | NA
TGCGCCAGCAGCCAAGATCACGGGACTAGCGGGAAGTACGAGCAGTACTTC | CASSQDHGTSGKYEQYF | TRBJ2-7 | TRBD2 | TRBV4-1 | NA
TGTGCCAGCAGTGAGGGTAGGACAGGGAACACTGAAGCTTTCTTT | CASSEGRTGNTEAFF | TRBJ1-1 | TRBD1 | TRBV2 | few
TGCAGCGTTGCGAGGCAGTCCAACTCTGGAAACACCATATATTTT | CSVARQSNSGNTIYF | TRBJ1-3 | NA | TRBV29-1 | NA